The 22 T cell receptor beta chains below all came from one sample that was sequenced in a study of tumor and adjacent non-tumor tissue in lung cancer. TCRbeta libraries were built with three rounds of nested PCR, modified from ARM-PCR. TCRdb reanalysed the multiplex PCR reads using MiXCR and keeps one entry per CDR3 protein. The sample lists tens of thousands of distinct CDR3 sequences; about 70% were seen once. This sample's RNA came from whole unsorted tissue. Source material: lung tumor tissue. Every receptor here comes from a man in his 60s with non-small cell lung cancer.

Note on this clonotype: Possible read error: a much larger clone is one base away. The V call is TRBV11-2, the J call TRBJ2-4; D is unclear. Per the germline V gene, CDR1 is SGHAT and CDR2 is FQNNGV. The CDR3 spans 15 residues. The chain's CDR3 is CAGSLPDGGQNIHYF. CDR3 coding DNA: TGTGCCGGCAGCTTACCAGACGGCGGCCAAAACATTCACTACTTC.

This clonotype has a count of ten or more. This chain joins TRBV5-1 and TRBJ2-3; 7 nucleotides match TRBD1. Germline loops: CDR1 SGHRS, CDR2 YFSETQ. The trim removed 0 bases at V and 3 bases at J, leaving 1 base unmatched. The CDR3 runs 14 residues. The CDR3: CASSLGTGTDTQYF. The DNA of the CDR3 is TGCGCCAGCAGCTTGGGGACAGGAACAGATACGCAGTATTTT. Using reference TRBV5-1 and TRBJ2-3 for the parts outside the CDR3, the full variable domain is KAGVTQTPRYLIKTRGQQVTLSCSPISGHRSVSWYQQTPGQGLQFLFEYFSETQRNKGNFPGRFSGRQFSNSRSEMNVSTLELGDSALYLCASSLGTGTDTQYFGPGTRLTVL.

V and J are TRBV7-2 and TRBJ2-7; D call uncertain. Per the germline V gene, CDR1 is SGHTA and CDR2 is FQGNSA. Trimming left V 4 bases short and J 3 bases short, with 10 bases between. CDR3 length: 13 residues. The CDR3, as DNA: TGTGCCAGCAGCTCAAGCGAATTCTACGAGCAGTACTTC. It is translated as CASSSSEFYEQYF. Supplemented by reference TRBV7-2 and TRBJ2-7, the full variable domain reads GAGVSQSPSNKVTEKGKDVELRCDPISGHTALYWYRQSLGQGLEFLIYFQGNSAPDKSGLPSDRFSAERTGGSVSTLTIQRTQQEDSAVYLCASSSSEFYEQYFGPGTRLTVT.

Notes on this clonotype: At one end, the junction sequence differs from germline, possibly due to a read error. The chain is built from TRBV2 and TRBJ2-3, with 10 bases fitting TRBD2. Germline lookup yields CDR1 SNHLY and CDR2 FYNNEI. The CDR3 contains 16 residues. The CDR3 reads CVSSGPTSGNTDTQYF. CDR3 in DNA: TGTGTCAGCAGCGGACCAACTAGCGGGAACACAGATACGCAGTATTTT.

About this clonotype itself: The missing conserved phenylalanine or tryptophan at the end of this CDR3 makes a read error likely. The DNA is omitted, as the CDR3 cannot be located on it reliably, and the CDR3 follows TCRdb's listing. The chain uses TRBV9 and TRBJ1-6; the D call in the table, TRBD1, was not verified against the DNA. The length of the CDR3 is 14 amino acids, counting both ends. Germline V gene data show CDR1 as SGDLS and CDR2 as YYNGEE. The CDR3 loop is CASTPTGGNSPLHL.

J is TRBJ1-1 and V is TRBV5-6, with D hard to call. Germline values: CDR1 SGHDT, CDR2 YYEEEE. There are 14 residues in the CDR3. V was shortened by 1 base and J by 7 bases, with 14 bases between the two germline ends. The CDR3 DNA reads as TGTGCCAGCAGCTTGTTCATGATGAGGATTGAAGCTTTCTTT. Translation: CASSLFMMRIEAFF.

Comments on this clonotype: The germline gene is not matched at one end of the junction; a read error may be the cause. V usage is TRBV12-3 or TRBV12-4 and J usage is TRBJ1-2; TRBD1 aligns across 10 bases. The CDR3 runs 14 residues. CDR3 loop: CASSFRGTGAGYIF. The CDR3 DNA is TGTGCCAGCAGTTTCAGAGGGACAGGGGCTGGCTACATCTTC.

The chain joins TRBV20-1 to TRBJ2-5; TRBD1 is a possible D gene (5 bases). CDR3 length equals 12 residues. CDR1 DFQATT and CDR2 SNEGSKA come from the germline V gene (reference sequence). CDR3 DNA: TGCAATGCCGCTGGGGCCGGCGAGACCCAGTACTTC. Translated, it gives CNAAGAGETQYF.

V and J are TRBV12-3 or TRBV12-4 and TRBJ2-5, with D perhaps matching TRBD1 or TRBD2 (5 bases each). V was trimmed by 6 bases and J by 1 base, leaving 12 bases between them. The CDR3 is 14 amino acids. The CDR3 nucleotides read TGTGCCAGCAGCTCCGGGACGGCCCAAGAGACCCAGTACTTC. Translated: CASSSGTAQETQYF.

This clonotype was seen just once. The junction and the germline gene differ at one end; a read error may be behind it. The CDR3 is CASNAPSTEAFF. The CDR3 DNA reads as TGTGCTAGCAATGCTCCGAGCACTGAAGCTTTCTTT. The chain combines TRBV6-6 with TRBJ1-1, with unresolved D. The CDR3 has 12 amino acids. Germline loops: CDR1 MNHNY, CDR2 SVGAGI (reference sequence).

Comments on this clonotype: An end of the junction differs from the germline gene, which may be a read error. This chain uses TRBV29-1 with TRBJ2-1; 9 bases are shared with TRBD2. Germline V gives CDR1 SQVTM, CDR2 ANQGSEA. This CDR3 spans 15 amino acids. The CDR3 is CSVGASSGDYNEQLF. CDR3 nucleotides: TGCAGCGTTGGGGCATCTAGCGGGGATTACAATGAACAGTTATTC.

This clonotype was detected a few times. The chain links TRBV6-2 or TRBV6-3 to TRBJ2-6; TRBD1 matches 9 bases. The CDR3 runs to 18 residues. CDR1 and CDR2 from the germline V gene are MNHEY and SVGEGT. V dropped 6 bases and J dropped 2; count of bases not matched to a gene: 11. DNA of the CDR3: TGTGCCAGCAGCACGGTACAGGGGGCGCCGACTGGGGCCAACGTCCTGACTTTC. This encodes CASSTVQGAPTGANVLTF.

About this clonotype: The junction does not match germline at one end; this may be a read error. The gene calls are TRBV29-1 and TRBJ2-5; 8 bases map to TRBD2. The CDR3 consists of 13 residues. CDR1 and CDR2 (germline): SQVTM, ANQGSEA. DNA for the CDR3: TGCAGCATTGGTGCGGGGGGCCAAGAGGCCCAGTACTTC. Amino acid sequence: CSIGAGGQEAQYF.

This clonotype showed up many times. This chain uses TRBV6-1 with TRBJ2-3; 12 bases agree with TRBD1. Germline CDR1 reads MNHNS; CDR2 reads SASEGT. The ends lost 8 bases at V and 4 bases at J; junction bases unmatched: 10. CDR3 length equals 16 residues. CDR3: CASHSAGTGGADTQYF. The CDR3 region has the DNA TGTGCCAGCCACAGCGCCGGGACAGGGGGCGCAGATACGCAGTATTTT.

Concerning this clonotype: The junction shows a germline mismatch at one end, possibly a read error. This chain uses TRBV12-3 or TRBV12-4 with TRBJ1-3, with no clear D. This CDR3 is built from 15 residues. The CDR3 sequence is CASSLGRNSGNIIYF. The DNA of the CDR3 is TGTGCTAGCAGTTTGGGCCGCAACTCTGGAAACATCATATATTTT.

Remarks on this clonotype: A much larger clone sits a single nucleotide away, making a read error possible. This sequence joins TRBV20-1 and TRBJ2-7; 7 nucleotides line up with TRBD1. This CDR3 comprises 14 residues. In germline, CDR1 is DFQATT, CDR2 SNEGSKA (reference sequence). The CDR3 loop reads CNASTGQTHYEQYF. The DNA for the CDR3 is TGCAATGCTAGCACGGGACAGACCCACTACGAGCAGTACTTC.

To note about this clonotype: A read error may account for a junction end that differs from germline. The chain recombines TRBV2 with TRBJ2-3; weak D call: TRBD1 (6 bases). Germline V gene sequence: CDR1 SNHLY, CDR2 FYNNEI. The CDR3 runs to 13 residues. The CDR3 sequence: CASNGQSTDTHYF. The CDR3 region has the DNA TGTGCCAGCAACGGACAGAGCACAGATACGCACTATTTT.

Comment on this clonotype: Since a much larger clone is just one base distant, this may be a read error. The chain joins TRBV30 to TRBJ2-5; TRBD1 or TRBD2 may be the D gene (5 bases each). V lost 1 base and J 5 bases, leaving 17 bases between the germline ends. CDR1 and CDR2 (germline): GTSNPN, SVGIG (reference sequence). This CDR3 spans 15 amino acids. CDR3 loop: CAWSGKVYRRETQYF. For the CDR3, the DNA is TGTGCCTGGAGTGGGAAGGTCTACAGGAGGGAGACCCAGTACTTC.

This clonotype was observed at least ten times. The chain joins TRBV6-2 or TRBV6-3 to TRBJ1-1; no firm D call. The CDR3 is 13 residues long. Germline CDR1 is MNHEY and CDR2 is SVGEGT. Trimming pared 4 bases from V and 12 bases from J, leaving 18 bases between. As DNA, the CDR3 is TGTGCCAGCAGTTCCGACGCCGCCGTACAGCCTTTCTTT. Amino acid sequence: CASSSDAAVQPFF.

CDR3 sequence reads: CASGWGVSEQFF. CDR3 nucleotide sequence: TGTGCCAGCGGGTGGGGGGTAAGTGAGCAGTTCTTC. The chain uses TRBV4-2 and TRBJ2-1, with D possibly matching TRBD2 (6 bases). The V end lost 8 bases, the J end lost 9 bases, and 14 bases lay between the germline ends. This CDR3 is built from 12 residues. CDR1 and CDR2 from the germline V gene are LGHNA and YNFKEQ.

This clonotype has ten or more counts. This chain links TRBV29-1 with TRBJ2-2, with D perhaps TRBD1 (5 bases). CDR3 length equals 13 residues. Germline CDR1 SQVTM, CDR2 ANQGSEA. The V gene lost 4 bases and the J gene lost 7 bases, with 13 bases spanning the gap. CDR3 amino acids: CSVAWGSGGELFF. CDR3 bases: TGCAGCGTTGCGTGGGGCTCGGGCGGGGAGCTGTTTTTT.

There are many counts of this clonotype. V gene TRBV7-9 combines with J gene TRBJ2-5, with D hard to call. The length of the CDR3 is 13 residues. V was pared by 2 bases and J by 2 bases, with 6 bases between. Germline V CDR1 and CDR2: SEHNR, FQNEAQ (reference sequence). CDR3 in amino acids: CASSLSGQETQYF. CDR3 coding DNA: TGTGCCAGCAGCTTATCGGGTCAAGAGACCCAGTACTTC.